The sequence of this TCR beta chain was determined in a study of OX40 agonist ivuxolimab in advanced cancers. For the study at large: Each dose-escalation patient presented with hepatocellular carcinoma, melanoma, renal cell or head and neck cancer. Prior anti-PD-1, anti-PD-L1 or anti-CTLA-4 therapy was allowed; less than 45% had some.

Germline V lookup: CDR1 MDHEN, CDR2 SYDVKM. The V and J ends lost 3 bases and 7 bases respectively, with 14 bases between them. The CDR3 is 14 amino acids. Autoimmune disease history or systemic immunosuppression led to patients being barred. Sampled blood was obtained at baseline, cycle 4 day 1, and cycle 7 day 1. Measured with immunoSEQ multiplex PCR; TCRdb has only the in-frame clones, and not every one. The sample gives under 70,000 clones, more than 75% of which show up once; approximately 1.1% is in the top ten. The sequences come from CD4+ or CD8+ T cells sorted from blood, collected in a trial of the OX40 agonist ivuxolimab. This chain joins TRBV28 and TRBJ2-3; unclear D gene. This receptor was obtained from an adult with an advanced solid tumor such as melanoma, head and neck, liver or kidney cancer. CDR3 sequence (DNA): TGTGCCAGCAGTTTCAGCGAAGCTTGGAATACGCAGTATTTT. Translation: CASSFSEAWNTQYF.